These 13 T cell receptor beta chains share one sample of origin, sequenced in a study of metastatic and nonmetastatic thyroid tumors. TCRdb re-called the PCR reads via MiXCR. The sample records about 15,000 clones, roughly a quarter being singletons. Every patient was untreated before thyroid surgery. Sequenced: tumor tissue. These receptors were obtained from a female donor with papillary thyroid cancer or a benign thyroid nodule (not recorded which). Some clones in this sample may be carry-over from other donors' samples.

The sample holds a few counts of this clone. The chain has TRBV9 and TRBJ1-4; D may be TRBD1 (6 bases). The V end lost 3 bases, the J end lost 3 bases, and 15 bases lay between the germline ends. From germline, CDR1 is SGDLS and CDR2 YYNGEE. The CDR3 has 16 residues. CDR3 bases: TGTGCCAGCAGCGGAGACCCGGGACAAGCTAATGAAAAACTGTTTTTT. Amino acids: CASSGDPGQANEKLFF.

By sample share, this clone is medium-sized. The chain joins TRBV6-1 to TRBJ2-5, with unresolved D. V was clipped by 7 bases and J by 2 bases, with 14 bases between them. CDR3 size: 14 residues. CDR1 is MNHNS, CDR2 SASEGT, per germline. The CDR3 coding sequence is TGTGCCAGCACCCTTTTGGGCAGACAAGAGACCCAGTACTTC. This translates into CASTLLGRQETQYF.

This clone was counted ten times or more. The genes are TRBV2 and TRBJ2-5, with unresolved D. CDR1 and CDR2 (germline): SNHLY, FYNNEI. V shed 2 bases and J shed 3 bases, with 10 bases lying between them. The CDR3 runs to 14 residues. The DNA of the CDR3 is TGTGCCAGCAGTGAAACGCCTCAGGAAGAGACCCAGTACTTC. This sequence encodes CASSETPQEETQYF.

By frequency in the sample, this clone is medium-sized. The chain joins TRBV5-1 to TRBJ2-1; TRBD2 aligns across 10 bases. CDR3 length equals 17 residues. The J segment lost 3 bases and the V segment lost 0 bases, leaving 6 bases of the junction unmatched. Germline loops: CDR1 SGHRS, CDR2 YFSETQ. This CDR3 reads CASSLGLAGVGYNEQFF. DNA for the CDR3: TGCGCCAGCAGCTTGGGTCTAGCGGGAGTGGGCTACAATGAGCAGTTCTTC.

The chain joins TRBV20-1 to TRBJ1-5; 9 nucleotides match TRBD1. The germline CDR1 and CDR2 sequences are DFQATT and SNEGSKA (reference sequence). The CDR3 runs to 16 residues. Trimming removed 3 bases from V and 0 bases from J; junction bases left unmatched: 6. CDR3 sequence: CSASGGTGYSNQPQHF. DNA of the CDR3: TGCAGTGCTAGTGGGGGGACAGGGTATAGCAATCAGCCCCAGCATTTT.

By share of the sample, this clone is medium-sized. This chain joins TRBV29-1 and TRBJ2-7, with a tentative D call TRBD1 (6 bases). CDR3 length: 15 residues. Trimming took off 6 bases at V and 0 bases at J, with 18 bases between the two ends. Germline values: CDR1 SQVTM, CDR2 ANQGSEA. In nucleotides, the CDR3 is TGCAGCGTCACCCCCGGGACATCCAGCTCCTACGAGCAGTACTTC. Translating gives CSVTPGTSSSYEQYF.

Comments on this clone: An end of the junction does not agree with germline; a read error may underlie this. The chain has TRBV6-5 and TRBJ1-5; D possibly corresponds to TRBD1 (5 bases). The CDR3 is 15 residues long. Germline values: CDR1 MNHEY, CDR2 SVGAGI. The CDR3 DNA is TGTGCCAGCAGTTACTCGTTTGTGGGGGATCAGCCCCATCATTTT. It specifies CASSYSFVGDQPHHF.

Concerning this clone itself: Just one base apart from a much larger clone, this may be a read error. The rearrangement joins TRBV4-1 to TRBJ2-3, with D tentatively TRBD1 or TRBD2 (5 bases each). The germline V gene has CDR1 MGHRA and CDR2 YSYEKL. The CDR3 has 16 amino acids. V gave up 0 bases and J gave up 2 bases, with 12 bases separating them. The CDR3: CASSQDRGGVTDTQYF. In DNA, the CDR3 is TGCGCCAGCAGCCAAGATCGTGGGGGAGTCACAGATACGCAGTATTTT.

The genes are TRBV11-3 and TRBJ2-7, with D possibly TRBD2 on 5 matching bases. The V end was cut by 5 bases, the J end by 4 bases, with 12 bases between. Germline-derived CDR1 and CDR2 are SGHNT and YENEEA. The length of the CDR3 is 13 residues. CDR3: CASSPPGIYEQYF. For the CDR3, the DNA is TGTGCCAGCAGCCCGCCCGGGATTTACGAGCAGTACTTC.

This clone appeared a few times. This chain uses TRBV20-1 with TRBJ2-3; D is possibly TRBD2 (6 bases). This CDR3 comprises 16 residues. Trimming left V 0 bases short and J 0 bases short, with 13 bases between. Per germline, CDR1 DFQATT and CDR2 SNEGSKA (reference sequence). Written as DNA, the CDR3 is TGCAGTGCTAGAGATGACGGGAGTTCAAGCACAGATACGCAGTATTTT. As protein: CSARDDGSSSTDTQYF.

This clone has more than one count but fewer than ten. One end of the junction is discordant with germline, which a read error may explain. The V and J genes are TRBV6-2 or TRBV6-3 and TRBJ2-7, with D maybe TRBD1 (6 bases). CDR3 length: 15 residues. Germline V gene lookup returns CDR1 MNHEY and CDR2 SVGEGT. Written as DNA, the CDR3 is TGTGCCAGCGTCTCTGGGACAACGAAAATCTACGAGCGGTACTTC. Its protein is CASVSGTTKIYERYF.

This clone is labeled medium-sized. The V and J genes are TRBV6-1 and TRBJ2-1, with 8 bases fitting TRBD1. The trim removed 6 bases at V and 10 bases at J, leaving 11 bases unmatched. The CDR3 consists of 14 residues. The germline V gene has CDR1 MNHNS and CDR2 SASEGT. The CDR3 DNA follows: TGTGCCAGCAGCCAAAGGACAGGGCCCGACGAGCAGTTCTTC. It yields the protein CASSQRTGPDEQFF.

This clone rates as medium-sized. The CDR3: CASSQETKALSGNTIYF. The CDR3, as DNA: TGTGCCAGCAGCCAAGAGACAAAAGCCCTCTCTGGAAACACCATATATTTT. The chain joins TRBV3-1 to TRBJ1-3; D gene uncertain. The CDR3 contains 17 residues. Between the trimmed V and J ends, which lost 0 bases and 0 bases, there was a span of 12 bases. CDR1 is LGHDT, CDR2 YNNKEL, per germline (reference sequence).